A selection of T cell receptor beta chains follows, all from one sample in a study of T cells after yellow fever vaccination. Using its own MiXCR run on the 5' RACE reads, TCRdb lists one record per CDR3 protein. The table has about 26,000 distinct CDR3 sequences, 5.5% seen once. The source was PBMCs, either bulk or a sorted T-cell subset (CD4+, CD8+, memory, or dextramer-sorted; not recorded which), collected 15 days after the yellow fever booster vaccination. Receptors were obtained from a man under 40 who received the YFV17D yellow fever vaccine. Each CDR3 is given with its conserved first and last residue. D genes are given only for firm matches. Size is omitted from some rows. Given values are once, few, many or a class for expanded clones.

V: TRBV6-1; J: TRBJ2-2; size: many; D: TRBD2; CDR3: CASIGGVNTGELFF; DNA: TGTGCCAGCATTGGGGGGGTGAACACCGGGGAGCTGTTTTTT
V: TRBV7-2; J: TRBJ2-1; size: many; D: NA; CDR3: CASSLTSYEQFF; DNA: TGTGCCAGCAGCTTGACTAGTTACGAGCAGTTCTTC
V: TRBV5-6; J: TRBJ2-1; size: many; D: NA; CDR3: CASSFAREQFF; DNA: TGTGCCAGCAGCTTCGCGCGTGAGCAGTTCTTC
V: TRBV5-4; J: TRBJ2-1; size: many; D: NA; CDR3: CASIGGLSNEQFF; DNA: TGTGCCAGCATTGGGGGACTTAGCAATGAGCAGTTCTTC
V: TRBV4-3; J: TRBJ2-2; size: many; D: TRBD2; CDR3: CASSQGAGLAAGELFF; DNA: TGCGCCAGCAGCCAAGGGGCGGGACTAGCGGCCGGGGAGCTGTTTTTT
V: TRBV20-1; J: TRBJ2-7; size: many; D: NA; CDR3: CSAIDRSLDIYEQYF; DNA: TGCAGTGCGATTGACAGGTCCCTAGATATTTACGAGCAGTACTTC
V: TRBV5-1; J: TRBJ1-1; size: many; D: NA; CDR3: CASSLAIGPTEAFF; DNA: TGCGCCAGCAGCCTAGCTATTGGGCCCACTGAAGCTTTCTTT
V: TRBV12-3/TRBV12-4; J: TRBJ2-1; size: many; D: TRBD2; CDR3: CASTLLGGRGTNEQFF; DNA: TGTGCCAGCACCCTCCTTGGCGGGAGAGGAACGAATGAGCAGTTCTTC
V: TRBV21-1; J: TRBJ1-5; size: many; D: NA; CDR3: CASSREGRAIGNF; DNA: TGTGCCAGCAGCAGGGAAGGACGGGCAATAGGTAATTTT
V: TRBV7-2; J: TRBJ2-7; size: many; D: NA; CDR3: CASSLRPIDEQYF; DNA: TGTGCCAGCAGCTTGCGGCCGATAGACGAGCAGTACTTC
V: TRBV5-1; J: TRBJ1-1; size: many; D: NA; CDR3: CASSLGEDTEAFF; DNA: TGCGCCAGCAGCTTGGGAGAAGACACTGAAGCTTTCTTT
V: TRBV6-2/TRBV6-3; J: TRBJ2-1; size: many; D: TRBD2; CDR3: CASFLTSGSKREQFF; DNA: TGTGCCAGCTTTTTGACTAGCGGGAGTAAGAGGGAGCAGTTCTTC
V: TRBV29-1; J: TRBJ2-7; size: many; D: NA; CDR3: CSVGHYYEQYF; DNA: TGCAGCGTGGGACATTACTACGAGCAGTACTTC
V: TRBV11-2; J: TRBJ2-7; size: medium-sized; D: TRBD1; CDR3: CASSSRQGAYEQYF; DNA: TGTGCCAGCAGCTCCAGACAGGGGGCCTACGAGCAGTACTTC
V: TRBV15; J: TRBJ2-7; size: NA; D: TRBD1; CDR3: CATSRVRGTGVGEQYF; DNA: TGTGCCACCAGCAGAGTCCGGGGGACAGGGGTTGGCGAGCAGTACTTC
V: TRBV20-1; J: TRBJ1-2; size: many; D: NA; CDR3: CSASISGRKTYTF; DNA: TGCAGTGCTAGTATTTCGGGACGTAAAACCTACACCTTC
V: TRBV20-1; J: TRBJ2-2; size: many; D: NA; CDR3: CSAREANRNTGELFF; DNA: TGCAGTGCTAGGGAGGCCAACAGGAACACCGGGGAGCTGTTTTTT
V: TRBV6-2/TRBV6-3; J: TRBJ2-1; size: few; D: NA; CDR3: CASSRLVNNEQFF; DNA: TGTGCCAGCAGCCGACTAGTCAACAATGAGCAGTTCTTC
V: TRBV5-1; J: TRBJ2-7; size: many; D: TRBD1; CDR3: CASSPRTGIYEQYF; DNA: TGCGCCAGCAGCCCCAGGACAGGGATATACGAGCAGTACTTC
V: TRBV18; J: TRBJ2-7; size: many; D: NA; CDR3: CASSPPTGTYEQYF; DNA: TGTGCCAGCTCACCACCCACAGGGACCTACGAGCAGTACTTC
V: TRBV20-1; J: TRBJ2-7; size: few; D: NA; CDR3: CSAPTTSQSYEQYF; DNA: TGCAGTGCTCCTACTACGAGCCAAAGCTACGAGCAGTACTTC
V: TRBV20-1; J: TRBJ2-7; size: many; D: NA; CDR3: CSARPGAGAYEQYF; DNA: TGCAGTGCTAGGCCGGGGGCGGGGGCTTACGAGCAGTACTTC
V: TRBV20-1; J: TRBJ1-1; size: many; D: TRBD1; CDR3: CSAVPGQLNTEAFF; DNA: TGCAGTGCTGTACCGGGACAGCTTAACACTGAAGCTTTCTTT
V: TRBV6-5; J: TRBJ2-5; size: many; D: TRBD1; CDR3: CASSPRVPGQGVVQTQYF; DNA: TGTGCCAGCAGTCCCCGAGTCCCGGGACAGGGGGTTGTGCAGACCCAGTACTTC
V: TRBV7-2; J: TRBJ2-1; size: medium-sized; D: TRBD2; CDR3: CASSLAGGNEQFF; DNA: TGTGCCAGCAGCTTAGCGGGAGGGAATGAGCAGTTCTTC
V: TRBV30; J: TRBJ1-6; size: many; D: NA; CDR3: CAWSERGSPLHF; DNA: TGTGCCTGGAGTGAAAGGGGCTCACCCCTCCACTTT
V: TRBV4-3; J: TRBJ2-7; size: many; D: NA; CDR3: CASSQDGGPYEQYF; DNA: TGCGCCAGCAGCCAAGATGGGGGGCCCTACGAGCAGTACTTC
V: TRBV12-3/TRBV12-4; J: TRBJ2-2; size: many; D: NA; CDR3: CASSATRNTGELFF; DNA: TGTGCCAGCAGTGCCACTAGGAACACCGGGGAGCTGTTTTTT
V: TRBV7-8; J: TRBJ2-7; size: NA; D: TRBD2; CDR3: CASSPPWVSGYFEQYF; DNA: TGTGCCAGCAGCCCCCCATGGGTTAGCGGGTACTTCGAGCAGTACTTC
V: TRBV19; J: TRBJ1-1; size: many; D: NA; CDR3: CATSTTTNTEAFF; DNA: TGTGCCACCTCCACGACGACGAACACTGAAGCTTTCTTT
V: TRBV5-5; J: TRBJ2-3; size: many; D: NA; CDR3: CASSATGIFTDTQYF; DNA: TGTGCCAGCAGCGCAACCGGGATCTTCACAGATACGCAGTATTTT
V: TRBV19; J: TRBJ1-2; size: many; D: TRBD1; CDR3: CASSRRTGANYGYTF; DNA: TGTGCCAGTAGTAGACGGACAGGGGCTAACTATGGCTACACCTTC
V: TRBV30; J: TRBJ2-3; size: many; D: NA; CDR3: CAWGRASPDTQYF; DNA: TGTGCCTGGGGCAGGGCCTCCCCAGATACGCAGTATTTT
V: TRBV7-9; J: TRBJ1-1; size: many; D: NA; CDR3: CASAEQPFGNTEAFF; DNA: TGTGCCAGCGCTGAACAGCCTTTCGGAAACACTGAAGCTTTCTTT
V: TRBV5-1; J: TRBJ2-3; size: many; D: NA; CDR3: CASSKDGDPTDTQYF; DNA: TGCGCCAGCAGCAAGGACGGGGATCCCACAGATACGCAGTATTTT
V: TRBV18; J: TRBJ2-7; size: many; D: NA; CDR3: CASSGGFSPYEQYF; DNA: TGTGCCAGCTCCGGGGGCTTCTCCCCCTACGAGCAGTACTTC
V: TRBV7-9; J: TRBJ2-7; size: many; D: TRBD2; CDR3: CASSLDTGGPYEQYF; DNA: TGTGCCAGCAGCTTAGATACGGGAGGGCCCTACGAGCAGTACTTC
V: TRBV7-9; J: TRBJ1-2; size: many; D: TRBD1; CDR3: CASSLPGQGNGYTF; DNA: TGTGCCAGCAGCTTACCGGGACAGGGGAATGGCTACACCTTC
V: TRBV5-1; J: TRBJ2-7; size: many; D: TRBD1; CDR3: CASFTGTGLYEQYF; DNA: TGCGCCAGCTTCACCGGGACAGGGCTCTACGAGCAGTACTTC
V: TRBV30; J: TRBJ2-3; size: once; D: TRBD1; CDR3: CAWSWTGWPDTQYF; DNA: TGTGCCTGGAGTTGGACAGGGTGGCCAGATACGCAGTATTTT
V: TRBV4-1; J: TRBJ1-3; size: many; D: TRBD1; CDR3: CASSQAGTGSFSGNTIYF; DNA: TGCGCCAGCAGCCAAGCCGGGACAGGGTCCTTCTCTGGAAACACCATATATTTT
V: TRBV6-5; J: TRBJ2-2; size: many; D: NA; CDR3: CASSYSGTRELFF; DNA: TGTGCCAGCAGTTACTCTGGTACACGGGAGCTGTTTTTT
V: TRBV5-6; J: TRBJ2-5; size: few; D: TRBD2; CDR3: CASSPQTSGILETQYF; DNA: TGTGCCAGCAGCCCCCAGACTAGCGGGATTTTAGAGACCCAGTACTTC
V: TRBV11-2; J: TRBJ2-7; size: many; D: TRBD1; CDR3: CASSLATGEPEQYF; DNA: TGTGCCAGCAGCCTAGCTACAGGGGAGCCCGAGCAGTACTTC
V: TRBV7-6; J: TRBJ2-3; size: many; D: TRBD1; CDR3: CASSVDRGNADTQYF; DNA: TGTGCCAGCAGCGTTGACAGGGGGAACGCAGATACGCAGTATTTT
V: TRBV27; J: TRBJ2-3; size: medium-sized; D: NA; CDR3: CASSLAITDTQYF; DNA: TGTGCCAGCAGTTTAGCGATAACAGATACGCAGTATTTT
V: TRBV20-1; J: TRBJ2-3; size: few; D: NA; CDR3: CSALGTSSDTQYF; DNA: TGCAGTGCTCTAGGGACTTCGTCCGATACGCAGTATTTT
V: TRBV20-1; J: TRBJ2-7; size: many; D: NA; CDR3: CSARDLLGQYF; DNA: TGCAGTGCTAGAGATCTATTGGGGCAGTACTTC
V: TRBV7-2; J: TRBJ1-6; size: many; D: TRBD1; CDR3: CASVSRDRGSPLHF; DNA: TGTGCCAGCGTGTCCCGGGACAGGGGTTCACCCCTCCACTTT
V: TRBV6-5; J: TRBJ2-1; size: many; D: NA; CDR3: CASSYASTYNEQFF; DNA: TGTGCCAGCAGTTATGCTAGCACCTACAATGAGCAGTTCTTC
V: TRBV11-2; J: TRBJ2-2; size: many; D: NA; CDR3: CASSFLGNTGELFF; DNA: TGTGCCAGCAGCTTTTTAGGGAACACCGGGGAGCTGTTTTTT
V: TRBV12-5; J: TRBJ1-5; size: many; D: NA; CDR3: CASALSSENQPQHF; DNA: TGTGCTAGTGCTCTCTCGTCGGAGAATCAGCCCCAGCATTTT
V: TRBV5-6; J: TRBJ2-2; size: few; D: TRBD1; CDR3: CASSGQGANTGELFF; DNA: TGTGCCAGCAGTGGCCAGGGGGCGAACACCGGGGAGCTGTTTTTT
V: TRBV20-1; J: TRBJ2-4; size: many; D: NA; CDR3: CSASIQGRVGIQYF; DNA: TGCAGTGCTAGTATACAGGGGAGGGTCGGCATTCAGTACTTC
V: TRBV7-2; J: TRBJ2-2; size: medium-sized; D: TRBD1; CDR3: CASCWGTGGFGELFF; DNA: TGTGCCAGCTGCTGGGGGACAGGGGGCTTCGGGGAGCTGTTTTTT
V: TRBV7-2; J: TRBJ2-1; size: many; D: TRBD2; CDR3: CASSLRGLVSNEQFF; DNA: TGTGCCAGCAGCTTAAGGGGACTAGTATCAAATGAGCAGTTCTTC
V: TRBV10-2; J: TRBJ2-1; size: many; D: NA; CDR3: CASSERRAEEQFF; DNA: TGCGCCAGCAGTGAGAGGAGGGCGGAAGAGCAGTTCTTC
V: TRBV11-1; J: TRBJ2-3; size: many; D: NA; CDR3: CASSSSQGDTQYF; DNA: TGTGCCAGCAGCTCCAGCCAGGGAGATACGCAGTATTTT
V: TRBV7-2; J: TRBJ2-7; size: many; D: NA; CDR3: CASSLGDTREYF; DNA: TGTGCCAGCAGCTTGGGGGACACCAGGGAGTACTTC